The 8 T cell receptor beta chains listed next were all sequenced from one sample in a study of T cells after posttransplantation cyclophosphamide. Cells defined as naive were viable CD3+CD4+ or CD3+CD8+ and CCR7+CD45RA+CD45RO-CD95-CD27+CD28+. Profiled with immunoSEQ multiplex PCR; TCRdb holds only in-frame clones, not every one. The data show about 32,000 clones, 75% to 95% seen once. Specimen: naive CD4+ T cells sorted from blood. The receptors derive from a young man in good health and a related stem cell transplant donor.

CDR3 protein: CSVRGEYTQYF. DNA of the CDR3: TGCAGCGTCCGGGGGGAATATACGCAGTATTTT. The rearrangement links TRBV29-1 to TRBJ2-3; 7 bases are a match to TRBD2. V dropped 6 bases and J dropped 7; count of bases not matched to a gene: 4. The CDR3 has 11 amino acids. Germline V gives CDR1 SQVTM, CDR2 ANQGSEA.

The CDR3 spells CASSPRGTTDTQYF. Written as DNA, the CDR3 is TGTGCCAGCTCACCCCGGGGGACCACAGATACGCAGTATTTT. The gene calls are TRBV18 and TRBJ2-3; tentatively, D is TRBD2 (6 bases). The CDR3 runs 14 residues. CDR1 KGHSH and CDR2 LQKENI come from the germline V gene. V lost 3 bases to trimming and J lost 2 bases, with 9 bases between them.

The CDR3 here is CASSVAVPRGTDTQYF. The CDR3 DNA reads as TGTGCCAGCAGCGTAGCGGTTCCCCGGGGCACAGATACGCAGTATTTT. The chain has TRBV9 and TRBJ2-3, with D uncertain. Deletions cut 0 bases from V and 1 base from J, with 12 bases between. From germline, CDR1 is SGDLS and CDR2 YYNGEE. The CDR3 runs to 16 residues.

V usage is TRBV6-5 and J usage is TRBJ2-7, with TRBD1 matching over 8 bases. J was trimmed by 2 bases and V by 0 bases; bases with no gene match: 0. The CDR3 extends over 14 amino acids. The V gene's germline CDR1 is MNHEY and CDR2 SVGAGI. The CDR3 protein is CASSYSDRAYEQYF. The CDR3, as DNA: TGTGCCAGCAGTTACTCGGACAGGGCCTACGAGCAGTACTTC.

This sequence joins TRBV10-3 and TRBJ2-7; 8 nucleotides line up with TRBD2. V shed 8 bases and J 1 base; nucleotides not matched to a gene: 10. CDR3 length: 15 amino acids. Per the germline V gene, CDR1 is ENHRY and CDR2 is SYGVKD. Written as DNA, the CDR3 is TGTGCCATCGGCCTGGGTCGGGGGGGTTCCTACGAGCAGTACTTC. It codes for CAIGLGRGGSYEQYF.

The chain has TRBV15 and TRBJ1-5; TRBD1 agrees at 7 bases. V gave up 5 bases and J gave up 6 bases; unmatched junction bases: 4. The CDR3 has 13 residues. Germline V CDR1 and CDR2: LNHNV, YYDKDF (reference sequence). CDR3 protein: CATSRDRGQPQHF. CDR3 DNA sequence: TGTGCCACCAGCCGGGACAGAGGTCAGCCCCAGCATTTT.

The genes are TRBV15 and TRBJ2-3; maybe TRBD2 (7 bases). The length of the CDR3 is 19 residues. The germline CDR1 and CDR2 sequences are LNHNV and YYDKDF (reference sequence). The V end lost 0 bases, the J end lost 0 bases, and 19 bases lay between the germline ends. The CDR3 DNA sequence: TGTGCCACCAGCAGAGATCCCCTAGGGCGGGGGCCTAGCACAGATACGCAGTATTTT. Translation: CATSRDPLGRGPSTDTQYF.

This chain's CDR3 is CASSRTGVSTDTQYF. CDR3 DNA sequence: TGTGCCAGCAGCAGGACAGGGGTTAGCACAGATACGCAGTATTTT. The chain uses TRBV7-2 and TRBJ2-3; 9 bases line up with TRBD1. Germline CDR1 SGHTA, CDR2 FQGNSA. Unmatched junction bases numbered 3, after V lost 5 bases and J lost 0 bases. The CDR3 length is 15 residues.